Below, 28 T cell receptor beta chains from the same sample are listed, as sequenced in a study of blood T cell dynamics during melanoma immunotherapy. Time point meaning: week 3, after first cycle of checkpoint inhibitor. Clones were read by immunoSEQ multiplex PCR, and TCRdb kept only the in-frame ones, dropping some. The sample contains roughly 8,100 clones, around 85% of which appear only once. This material consisted of blood, taken from a patient treated with checkpoint blockade. The source of these receptors is a human donor with melanoma.

This chain connects TRBV20-1 to TRBJ1-3, with D uncertain. The CDR3 consists of 11 residues. Looked up from germline, CDR1 is DFQATT and CDR2 is SNEGSKA (reference sequence). Trimming stripped 2 bases from V and 4 bases from J, with 3 bases between. The CDR3 region is CSARQGNTIYF. In DNA form, the CDR3 reads TGCAGTGCTAGACAGGGAAACACCATATATTTT.

CDR3 DNA: TGTGCCAGCAGTCTAGGACGAGGGGGCAGTGAAAAACTGTTTTTT. Translated, it gives CASSLGRGGSEKLFF. This chain connects TRBV28 to TRBJ1-4; TRBD1 aligns across 7 bases. The CDR3 spans 15 residues. Per germline, CDR1 MDHEN and CDR2 SYDVKM. The junction had 10 bases not matched to a gene; V was cut back by 5 bases and J by 7 bases.

The rearrangement joins TRBV19 to TRBJ2-6, with a weak D call TRBD1 (6 bases). Trimming cost V 6 bases and J 8 bases, with 11 bases left between them. The length of the CDR3 is 13 residues. Looked up from germline, CDR1 is LNHDA and CDR2 is SQIVND (reference sequence). This CDR3 is CASRPGQPNVLTF. CDR3 nucleotide sequence: TGTGCCAGTAGGCCCGGACAGCCCAACGTCCTGACTTTC.

The V and J genes are TRBV2 and TRBJ2-7; possibly TRBD1 for D (5 bases). Germline lookup yields CDR1 SNHLY and CDR2 FYNNEI. There are 13 residues in the CDR3. The germline V and J ends were trimmed by 7 bases and 6 bases, with 16 bases remaining between them. The CDR3 region is CASTGRVRVEQYF. CDR3 DNA sequence: TGTGCCAGCACCGGCAGGGTAAGGGTCGAGCAGTACTTC. The full variable domain, its missing parts supplied by reference TRBV2 and TRBJ2-7, is EPEVTQTPSHQVTQMGQEVILRCVPISNHLYFYWYRQILGQKVEFLVSFYNNEISEKSEIFDDQFSVERPDGSNFTLKIRSTKLEDSAMYFCASTGRVRVEQYFGPGTRLTVT.

The chain employs TRBV10-3 and TRBJ2-2, with 8 bases aligning to TRBD1. Trimming took 6 bases from V and 5 from J; bases not matched to a gene: 11. Germline CDR1 is ENHRY and CDR2 is SYGVKD. The length of the CDR3 is 16 residues. The CDR3, as DNA: TGTGCCATCAGACCGGACAGGGAGTTGTTTACCGGGGAGCTGTTTTTT. Translation gives CAIRPDRELFTGELFF.

As for this clone: Its ends do not fully match the called genes, so a read error is possible. The rearrangement joins TRBV2 to TRBJ2-6, with unresolved D. This CDR3 contains 11 residues. Germline assignment: CDR1 SNHLY and CDR2 FYNNEI. The CDR3: CASIYVPPAAF. The CDR3 DNA reads as TGTGCCAGCATATATGTACCCCCCGCGGCTTTC.

The chain joins TRBV27 to TRBJ2-7; 7 bases are shared with TRBD1. The V segment lost 5 bases and the J segment 3 bases; nucleotides outside the gene matches: 13. The CDR3 covers 16 residues. CDR1 MNHEY and CDR2 SMNVEV come from the germline V gene (reference sequence). DNA of the CDR3: TGTGCCAGCAGTCTCCGGCCGGTACGACAGGGCTACGAGCAGTACTTC. Translated, it gives CASSLRPVRQGYEQYF.

The gene calls are TRBV18 and TRBJ1-5; D is ambiguous. CDR3 length equals 14 residues. Germline V gene sequence: CDR1 KGHSH, CDR2 LQKENI. The germline V and J ends were trimmed by 5 bases and 6 bases, with 14 bases remaining between them. This chain's CDR3 is CASSTGFLGQPQHF. In nucleotides, the CDR3 is TGTGCCAGCTCAACCGGGTTCCTCGGTCAGCCCCAGCATTTT.

This chain joins TRBV6-5 and TRBJ1-1; 7 nucleotides align to TRBD1. The germline V gene encodes CDR1 MNHEY and CDR2 SVGAGI. J was trimmed by 1 base and V by 4 bases; bases with no gene match: 6. CDR3 length equals 15 residues. The chain's CDR3 is CASSWRQGGNTEAFF. Here the CDR3 DNA reads TGTGCCAGCAGTTGGCGACAGGGTGGGAACACTGAAGCTTTCTTT.

The chain uses TRBV29-1 and TRBJ1-2; a possible D gene is TRBD1 (5 bases). Germline loops: CDR1 SQVTM, CDR2 ANQGSEA. This CDR3 spans 12 amino acids. The V end was cut by 4 bases, the J end by 8 bases, with 14 bases between. The CDR3 DNA follows: TGCAGCGTTGTTGGGGGAACTTTCGGCTACACCTTC. It is translated as CSVVGGTFGYTF.

The V and J genes are TRBV7-9 and TRBJ1-4, with D possibly matching TRBD1 (5 bases). CDR1 SEHNR and CDR2 FQNEAQ come from the germline V gene (reference sequence). V shed 1 base and J shed 7 bases, with 7 bases lying between them. The CDR3 runs 13 residues. The CDR3 spells CASSLVGAEKLFF. In DNA, the CDR3 is TGTGCCAGCAGCTTAGTAGGGGCTGAAAAACTGTTTTTT. The full variable domain, completed using reference TRBV7-9 and TRBJ1-4, is DTGVSQNPRHKITKRGQNVTFRCDPISEHNRLYWYRQTLGQGPEFLTYFQNEAQLEKSRLLSDRFSAERPKGSFSTLEIQRTEQGDSAMYLCASSLVGAEKLFFGSGTQLSVL.

The V and J genes are TRBV28 and TRBJ1-4; unclear D gene. Between the trimmed V and J ends, which lost 5 bases and 0 bases, there was a span of 7 bases. The CDR3 spans 14 residues. Germline CDR1 MDHEN, CDR2 SYDVKM. In DNA form, the CDR3 reads TGTGCCAGCAGTACGCCTACAACTAATGAAAAACTGTTTTTT. Translating gives CASSTPTTNEKLFF.

The J gene is TRBJ2-1, the V gene TRBV6-4; TRBD2 is a possible D gene (6 bases). Germline values: CDR1 MRHNA, CDR2 SNTAGT. The ends were cut back, 5 bases at V and 5 bases at J, with 16 bases in the middle. This CDR3 spans 15 amino acids. Here the CDR3 DNA reads TGTGCCAGCAGTCCGCTCGTAGGGAGGAACAATGAGCAGTTCTTC. Translation gives CASSPLVGRNNEQFF.

This chain uses TRBV28 with TRBJ2-7; 7 nucleotides match TRBD1. Trimming took 4 bases from V and 12 from J; bases not matched to a gene: 12. The germline V gene encodes CDR1 MDHEN and CDR2 SYDVKM. This CDR3 is built from 13 residues. The CDR3 DNA follows: TGTGCCAGCAGTTCGGGACAGTGGGGGCAATGGTACTTC. Its translation is CASSSGQWGQWYF.

This clone was recorded only once. The chain joins TRBV4-1 to TRBJ2-1; 9 nucleotides agree with TRBD2. CDR3 length equals 16 residues. CDR1 and CDR2 (germline): MGHRA, YSYEKL. The ends lost 0 bases at V and 4 bases at J; junction bases unmatched: 4. The CDR3 bases are TGCGCCAGCAGCCAAGAAAGACTAGCGGAGTACAATGAGCAGTTCTTC. The encoded protein is CASSQERLAEYNEQFF.

V is TRBV5-4 and J is TRBJ1-1; 11 nucleotides match TRBD1. Germline V gene sequence: CDR1 SGHNT, CDR2 YYREEE (reference sequence). There are 15 residues in the CDR3. The V segment lost 4 bases and the J segment 4 bases; nucleotides outside the gene matches: 6. The CDR3 protein is CASSAAGTGGTEAFF. Written as DNA, the CDR3 is TGTGCCAGCAGCGCCGCCGGGACAGGGGGCACTGAAGCTTTCTTT.

The chain links TRBV5-6 to TRBJ1-5; unclear D gene. This CDR3 has 13 amino acids. Germline CDR1 SGHDT, CDR2 YYEEEE. V was cut by 1 base and J by 7 bases, with 9 bases left in between. The CDR3 sequence: CASSLRVGQPQHF. CDR3 in DNA: TGTGCCAGCAGCTTGAGGGTTGGGCAGCCCCAGCATTTT.

The V gene is TRBV7-2, the J gene TRBJ2-2; D is unclear. The V gene's germline CDR1 is SGHTA and CDR2 FQGNSA. CDR3 size: 14 residues. Trimming took 0 bases from V and 4 from J, leaving 6 bases between them. DNA of the CDR3: TGTGCCAGCAGCTTAGCGGGTCTCACCGGGGAGCTGTTTTTT. This translates into CASSLAGLTGELFF.

This clone was observed once. The rearrangement uses TRBV5-4 and TRBJ2-7, with TRBD2 matching 13 bases. V was pared by 4 bases and J by 6 bases, with 7 bases of the junction left unmatched. The germline V gene encodes CDR1 SGHNT and CDR2 YYREEE (reference sequence). The CDR3 has 15 amino acids. CDR3 DNA sequence: TGTGCCAGCAGCCTTCGGACTAGCGGGAGACGCGAGCAGTACTTC. It specifies CASSLRTSGRREQYF.

The V gene is TRBV10-1, the J gene TRBJ1-6; TRBD1 might be the D (6 bases). The CDR3 is 15 amino acids. V was trimmed by 3 bases and J by 6 bases, leaving 12 bases between them. CDR1 is WNHNN and CDR2 is SYGVQD in the germline V gene (reference sequence). The CDR3 nucleotides are TGCGCCAGCAGTGAACTGGGGGCGAGTAATTCACCCCTCCACTTT. Its protein product is CASSELGASNSPLHF.

The chain links TRBV11-3 to TRBJ2-5, with 8 bases that match TRBD2. The better agreement between TRBJ2-7 and the DNA end casts doubt on the J call. The CDR3 sequence is 13 residues long. Germline V lookup: CDR1 SGHNT, CDR2 YENEEA. The CDR3 loop reads CAGNKREPYEQYF. In DNA, the CDR3 is TGTGCCGGCAACAAGCGGGAGCCCTACGAGCAGTACTTC.

This clone was detected only a few times. The chain combines TRBV7-9 with TRBJ1-1; D is undetermined. The germline V and J ends were trimmed by 1 base and 8 bases, with 8 bases remaining between them. Germline V lookup: CDR1 SEHNR, CDR2 FQNEAQ (reference sequence). This CDR3 comprises 12 residues. CDR3 amino acids: CASSLGPREAFF. The CDR3 DNA sequence: TGTGCCAGCAGCTTAGGACCCAGGGAAGCTTTCTTT.

There are a few counts of this clone. This chain's CDR3 is CASSLGGENYGYTF. The CDR3 bases are TGCGCCAGCAGCTTGGGCGGAGAGAACTATGGCTACACCTTC. J is TRBJ1-2 and V is TRBV5-1, with D hard to call. The V gene lost 0 bases and the J gene lost 2 bases, with 8 bases spanning the gap. The CDR3 contains 14 residues. The germline CDR1 and CDR2 sequences are SGHRS and YFSETQ.

The chain carries TRBV5-4 and TRBJ1-4; D gene ambiguous. This CDR3 region has 15 residues. V was pared by 0 bases and J by 7 bases, with 13 bases between. CDR1 is SGHNT and CDR2 is YYREEE in the germline V gene (reference sequence). CDR3 DNA sequence: TGTGCCAGCAGCTTGGGGTTGGGCGGAGTTGAAAAACTGTTTTTT. This codes for CASSLGLGGVEKLFF.

The chain employs TRBV5-4 and TRBJ2-1, with a weak D call TRBD2 (5 bases). CDR1 SGHNT and CDR2 YYREEE come from the germline V gene (reference sequence). The CDR3 totals 16 residues. Trimming cost V 2 bases and J 4 bases, with 16 bases left between them. Here the CDR3 DNA reads TGTGCCAGCAGCTTAGAGCTAGCCAGCTCTTACAATGAGCAGTTCTTC. Residues: CASSLELASSYNEQFF.

V is TRBV5-1 and J is TRBJ2-7; D remains unclear. The CDR3 totals 14 residues. Between the trimmed V and J ends, which lost 0 bases and 4 bases, there was a span of 11 bases. Germline CDR1 and CDR2: SGHRS and YFSETQ. This CDR3 is CASSLARQSYEQYF. CDR3 bases: TGCGCCAGCAGCTTGGCGCGGCAGAGTTACGAGCAGTACTTC. Variable domain in full (rest from reference TRBV5-1 and TRBJ2-7): KAGVTQTPRYLIKTRGQQVTLSCSPISGHRSVSWYQQTPGQGLQFLFEYFSETQRNKGNFPGRFSGRQFSNSRSEMNVSTLELGDSALYLCASSLARQSYEQYFGPGTRLTVT.

The chain carries TRBV18 and TRBJ1-5; TRBD1 matches at 11 bases. J was trimmed by 7 bases and V by 3 bases; bases with no gene match: 5. The CDR3 is 15 residues long. From germline, CDR1 is KGHSH and CDR2 LQKENI. As DNA, the CDR3 is TGTGCCAGCTCACCGGGGACAGGGGGTTGGCAGCCCCAGCATTTT. Its protein is CASSPGTGGWQPQHF. Supplemented by reference TRBV18 and TRBJ1-5, the full variable domain reads NAGVMQNPRHLVRRRGQEARLRCSPMKGHSHVYWYRQLPEEGLKFMVYLQKENIIDESGMPKERFSAEFPKEGPSILRIQQVVRGDSAAYFCASSPGTGGWQPQHFGDGTRLSIL.

This chain links TRBV7-9 with TRBJ2-3; 9 bases map to TRBD2. The CDR3 covers 16 residues. Germline V lookup: CDR1 SEHNR, CDR2 FQNEAQ (reference sequence). V dropped 4 bases and J dropped 3; count of bases not matched to a gene: 8. CDR3 nucleotide sequence: TGTGCCAGCAGCTCCGGGACTAGCTCTCGTACAGATACGCAGTATTTT. This encodes CASSSGTSSRTDTQYF.